Below are 23 T cell receptor beta chains sequenced from a single sample in a study of graft-versus-host responses after intestinal transplantation (dated by TCRdb to about 2021). The library was obtained by the immunoSEQ multiplex PCR assay. TCRdb stores this immuneACCESS table with in-frame sequences only. Part of the clones is absent; in the studies checked, under half of the shortfall reflects unresolved V genes, and no reason is known for the rest. The sample has some 86,000 clones on record, about 87% of them singletons. Roughly 0.3% of the sample belongs to the ten largest clones. No antigens are known for them. The time point label, read with the paper, signifies: cells obtained before transplantation from donor or recipient. The input for sequencing was unstimulated CD4+ T cells sorted from spleen or lymph node cells, taken before transplant. Receptors originate from a human donor who was the organ donor for an intestinal transplant.

The chain uses TRBV7-3 and TRBJ2-1; 8 bases fit TRBD2. The CDR3 has 15 residues. Germline-derived CDR1 and CDR2 are SGHTA and FQGTGA. V shed 0 bases, J shed 7 bases, and the junction held 5 bases outside the gene matches. CDR3 in amino acids: CASSLTGAGENEQFF. CDR3 sequence (DNA): TGTGCCAGCAGCTTAACGGGAGCGGGAGAAAATGAGCAGTTCTTC.

The chain employs TRBV4-3 and TRBJ1-4; weak D call: TRBD1 (5 bases). V was trimmed by 3 bases and J by 7 bases, leaving 15 bases between them. The CDR3 length is 15 residues. Looked up from germline, CDR1 is LGHNA and CDR2 is YSLEER. CDR3 DNA: TGCGCCAGCAGCCAGGACACGAGTGGGGCTGAAAAACTGTTTTTT. Translated: CASSQDTSGAEKLFF.

The chain has TRBV7-9 and TRBJ1-2; D possibly corresponds to TRBD1 (5 bases). This CDR3 has 15 amino acids. Germline V gene data show CDR1 as SEHNR and CDR2 as FQNEAQ (reference sequence). V dropped 5 bases and J dropped 0 bases, with 13 bases sitting between them. The DNA for the CDR3 is TGTGCCAGCAGCCCACAAACGGGGGCTAACTATGGCTACACCTTC. It translates to CASSPQTGANYGYTF.

The chain links TRBV11-3 to TRBJ1-1, with 8 bases aligning to TRBD1. CDR3 length equals 12 residues. Germline V gives CDR1 SGHNT, CDR2 YENEEA. The trim removed 1 base at V and 11 bases at J, leaving 3 bases unmatched. CDR3 amino acids: CASSLATGEAFF. In DNA, the CDR3 is TGTGCCAGCAGCTTAGCGACAGGGGAGGCTTTCTTT. Filled out from reference TRBV11-3 and TRBJ1-1, the complete variable domain reads EAGVVQSPRYKIIEKKQPVAFWCNPISGHNTLYWYLQNLGQGPELLIRYENEEAVDDSQLPKDRFSAERLKGVDSTLKIQPAELGDSAVYLCASSLATGEAFFGQGTRLTVV.

This chain joins TRBV4-3 and TRBJ1-1; TRBD1 might be the D (6 bases). CDR1 is LGHNA and CDR2 is YSLEER in the germline V gene. V was pared by 4 bases and J by 5 bases, with 14 bases between. This CDR3 has 14 amino acids. CDR3 nucleotides: TGCGCCAGCAGCCCCAGGGGCGTATGGACTGAAGCTTTCTTT. Amino acids: CASSPRGVWTEAFF.

This clone was picked up one time. This sequence joins TRBV7-9 and TRBJ1-6; D gene unclear. Between the trimmed V and J ends, which lost 1 base and 8 bases, there was a span of 15 bases. The CDR3 totals 16 residues. Germline V CDR1 and CDR2: SEHNR, FQNEAQ (reference sequence). CDR3 loop: CASSLVFSWAHSPLHF. The CDR3 region has the DNA TGTGCCAGCAGCTTAGTATTCTCCTGGGCCCATTCACCCCTCCACTTT.

V and J are TRBV7-2 and TRBJ2-2; 10 bases map to TRBD2. Per the germline V gene, CDR1 is SGHTA and CDR2 is FQGNSA. With 2 bases clipped from V and 5 bases from J, the junction kept 11 bases outside the gene matches. The CDR3 has 18 residues. CDR3 bases: TGTGCCAGCAGCTTAAGGGCCAGCGGGGGGGTGGGAACCGGGGAGCTGTTTTTT. The encoded protein is CASSLRASGGVGTGELFF.

The V gene is TRBV2, the J gene TRBJ2-5, with D unclear. Germline CDR1 and CDR2: SNHLY and FYNNEI. The CDR3 sequence is 13 residues long. The V end lost 5 bases, the J end lost 5 bases, and 12 bases lay between the germline ends. CDR3 nucleotides: TGTGCCAGCAGTTCTGGGTCCAGGGAGACCCAGTACTTC. Protein sequence: CASSSGSRETQYF.

The chain links TRBV5-1 to TRBJ1-1, with 7 bases lining up with TRBD1. Germline loops: CDR1 SGHRS, CDR2 YFSETQ. The length of the CDR3 is 14 residues. V shed 2 bases and J 3 bases; nucleotides not matched to a gene: 4. The CDR3 protein is CASSFRDSHTEAFF. In DNA form, the CDR3 reads TGCGCCAGCAGCTTTCGGGACAGCCACACTGAAGCTTTCTTT.

The chain carries TRBV5-5 and TRBJ1-2; D possibly corresponds to TRBD1 (5 bases). Germline V gene data show CDR1 as SGHKS and CDR2 as YYEKEE (reference sequence). Between the trimmed V and J ends, which lost 5 bases and 6 bases, there was a span of 17 bases. This CDR3 has 14 residues. The CDR3: CASRIGGGSDGYTF. CDR3 bases: TGTGCCAGCAGGATAGGTGGGGGGTCGGATGGCTACACCTTC.

The chain links TRBV19 to TRBJ2-7; D unclear. From germline, CDR1 is LNHDA and CDR2 SQIVND (reference sequence). CDR3 size: 12 residues. V shed 10 bases and J shed 2 bases, with 12 bases lying between them. The CDR3 DNA reads TGTGCCATACCCCTAGGCCCCTACGAGCAGTACTTC. Residues: CAIPLGPYEQYF.

The chain combines TRBV6-6 with TRBJ1-4; possible D gene TRBD1, 6 bases. This CDR3 is built from 13 residues. Trimming removed 6 bases at V and 7 bases at J, with 12 bases between. Germline values: CDR1 MNHNY, CDR2 SVGAGI (reference sequence). CDR3 sequence: CASRGGAVEKLFF. Written as DNA, the CDR3 is TGTGCCAGCAGGGGGGGGGCTGTTGAAAAACTGTTTTTT.

The gene calls are TRBV5-8 and TRBJ1-1, with D possibly matching TRBD1 (5 bases). This CDR3 contains 17 residues. Germline lookup yields CDR1 SGHTS and CDR2 YDEGEE. V was cut by 4 bases and J by 5 bases, with 24 bases left in between. The CDR3 DNA reads TGTGCCAGCAGCCGACGATTCGGGGGGGAAAGAGGGACTGAAGCTTTCTTT. Translating gives CASSRRFGGERGTEAFF.

V gene TRBV15 combines with J gene TRBJ2-5, with 7 bases fitting TRBD2. Germline trimming cut 3 bases from V and 5 bases from J; bases unmatched to any gene: 15. The CDR3 runs to 17 residues. CDR1 is LNHNV and CDR2 is YYDKDF in the germline V gene (reference sequence). DNA for the CDR3: TGTGCCACCAGCAGCTCCCTATCCGGGAGGCCAGGGGAGACCCAGTACTTC. Its translation is CATSSSLSGRPGETQYF.

This rearrangement joins TRBV29-1 to TRBJ2-7, with TRBD2 as a possible D gene (6 bases). There are 15 residues in the CDR3. Germline CDR1 and CDR2: SQVTM and ANQGSEA. Trimming left V 5 bases short and J 0 bases short, with 17 bases between. CDR3 in DNA: TGCAGCGTTACCCCGGGTCAGGGACTCTCCTACGAGCAGTACTTC. It yields the protein CSVTPGQGLSYEQYF.

The rearrangement links TRBV6-6 to TRBJ2-2; TRBD1 agrees at 10 bases. The CDR3 runs 16 residues. Germline CDR1 reads MNHNY; CDR2 reads SVGAGI (reference sequence). V was clipped by 5 bases and J by 8 bases; unmatched bases: 11. CDR3: CASSDLTGGLAGELFF. The CDR3 coding sequence is TGTGCCAGCAGTGACTTGACAGGGGGCTTAGCGGGGGAGCTGTTTTTT.

Only a few counts were recorded for this clone. The V call is TRBV30, the J call TRBJ2-3; TRBD2 might be the D (5 bases). CDR3 size: 13 residues. Trimming shortened V by 2 bases and J by 1 base, and 7 bases separated the two germline ends. Germline lookup yields CDR1 GTSNPN and CDR2 SVGIG (reference sequence). This chain's CDR3 is CAWSYSGTDTQYF. CDR3 in DNA: TGTGCCTGGAGTTATAGCGGCACAGATACGCAGTATTTT.

V usage is TRBV28 and J usage is TRBJ2-7, with TRBD1 matching 9 bases. This CDR3 region has 14 residues. The junction had 6 bases not matched to a gene; V was cut back by 6 bases and J by 3 bases. CDR1 is MDHEN, CDR2 SYDVKM, per germline. The DNA for the CDR3 is TGTGCCAGCAGCCCGGGGGACAGGGACTACGAGCAGTACTTC. Its translation: CASSPGDRDYEQYF.

V usage is TRBV18 and J usage is TRBJ2-5; D not certain. The CDR3 has 15 residues. Germline values: CDR1 KGHSH, CDR2 LQKENI. V dropped 4 bases and J dropped 5 bases, with 17 bases sitting between them. As DNA, the CDR3 is TGTGCCAGCTCACGATCCCCTGTGGGCGCGGAGACCCAGTACTTC. It specifies CASSRSPVGAETQYF.

The chain is built from TRBV6-5 and TRBJ2-3; D remains unclear. Germline values: CDR1 MNHEY, CDR2 SVGAGI. This CDR3 has 14 residues. V lost 7 bases, J lost 0 bases, and 11 bases lay in between. CDR3 residues: CASKPGLSTDTQYF. The CDR3 region has the DNA TGTGCCAGCAAGCCTGGTCTTAGCACAGATACGCAGTATTTT.

This clone was seen only once. This chain links TRBV7-3 with TRBJ1-1; TRBD1 matches at 9 bases. Germline assignment: CDR1 SGHTA and CDR2 FQGTGA. Unmatched junction bases numbered 13, after V lost 8 bases and J lost 3 bases. CDR3 length: 16 amino acids. In DNA form, the CDR3 reads TGTGCCAGCCAGGAAACGGCAGGACAGGGGCACACTGAAGCTTTCTTT. Amino acid sequence: CASQETAGQGHTEAFF.

The chain links TRBV7-2 to TRBJ1-2, with D possibly matching TRBD1 (5 bases). Trimming stripped 1 base from V and 2 bases from J, with 5 bases between. Germline CDR1 and CDR2: SGHTA and FQGNSA. The CDR3 totals 13 residues. The DNA of the CDR3 is TGTGCCAGCAGCTTAGGGGGCAACTATGGCTACACCTTC. This codes for CASSLGGNYGYTF.

The genes are TRBV28 and TRBJ2-7; 7 bases align to TRBD2. V lost 6 bases and J lost 2; bases outside the gene matches: 16. The CDR3 sequence is 17 residues long. Germline V CDR1 and CDR2: MDHEN, SYDVKM. This CDR3 reads CASSHDWGGRVAYEQYF. The CDR3 coding sequence is TGTGCCAGCAGCCATGATTGGGGGGGAAGGGTCGCCTACGAGCAGTACTTC.